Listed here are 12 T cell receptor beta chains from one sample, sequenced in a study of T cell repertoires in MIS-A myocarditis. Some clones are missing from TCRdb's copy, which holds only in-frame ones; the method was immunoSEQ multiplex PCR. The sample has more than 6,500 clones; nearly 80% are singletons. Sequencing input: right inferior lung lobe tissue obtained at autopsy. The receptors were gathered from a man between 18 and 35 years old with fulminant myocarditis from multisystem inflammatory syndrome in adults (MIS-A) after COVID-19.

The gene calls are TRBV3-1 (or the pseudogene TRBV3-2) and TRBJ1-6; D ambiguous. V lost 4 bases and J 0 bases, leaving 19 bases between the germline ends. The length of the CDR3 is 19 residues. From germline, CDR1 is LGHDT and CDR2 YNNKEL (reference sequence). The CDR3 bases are TGTGCCAGCAGCCCCCCTCGCGGAGCTCTGAGCTCCTATAATTCACCCCTCCACTTT. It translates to CASSPPRGALSSYNSPLHF.

The CDR3 coding sequence is TGTGCCAGCTCACCACCAGACCTGACGTCGGACACTGAAGCTTTCTTT. Translated, it gives CASSPPDLTSDTEAFF. The genes are TRBV18 and TRBJ1-1; unclear D gene. Trimming shortened V by 0 bases and J by 3 bases, and 14 bases separated the two germline ends. CDR1 and CDR2 (germline): KGHSH, LQKENI. The CDR3 is made up of 16 amino acids. The complete variable domain, with remaining parts taken from reference TRBV18 and TRBJ1-1, reads NAGVMQNPRHLVRRRGQEARLRCSPMKGHSHVYWYRQLPEEGLKFMVYLQKENIIDESGMPKERFSAEFPKEGPSILRIQQVVRGDSAAYFCASSPPDLTSDTEAFFGQGTRLTVV.

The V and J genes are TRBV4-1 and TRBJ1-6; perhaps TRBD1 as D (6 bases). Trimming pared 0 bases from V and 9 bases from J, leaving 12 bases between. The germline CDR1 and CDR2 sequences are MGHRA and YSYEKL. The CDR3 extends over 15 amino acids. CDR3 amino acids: CASSQEPQGGSPLHF. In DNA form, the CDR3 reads TGCGCCAGCAGCCAAGAACCACAGGGAGGTTCACCCCTCCACTTT.

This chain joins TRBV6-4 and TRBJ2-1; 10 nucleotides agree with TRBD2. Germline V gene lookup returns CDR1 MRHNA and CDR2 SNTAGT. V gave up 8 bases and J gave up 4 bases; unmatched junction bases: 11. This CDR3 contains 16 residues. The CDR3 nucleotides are TGTGCCAGCGCCTCTAGCGGGAGAGGATCTTACAATGAGCAGTTCTTC. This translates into CASASSGRGSYNEQFF.

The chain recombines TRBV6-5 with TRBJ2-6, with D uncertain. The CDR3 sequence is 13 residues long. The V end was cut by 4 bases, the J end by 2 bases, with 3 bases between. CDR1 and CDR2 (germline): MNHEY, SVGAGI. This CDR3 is CASSSTGANVLTF. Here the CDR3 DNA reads TGTGCCAGCAGTTCGACTGGGGCCAACGTCCTGACTTTC.

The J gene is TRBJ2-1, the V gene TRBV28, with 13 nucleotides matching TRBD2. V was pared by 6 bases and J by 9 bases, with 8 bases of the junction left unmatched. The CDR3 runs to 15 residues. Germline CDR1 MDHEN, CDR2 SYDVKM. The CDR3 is CASRPTSGGGAEQFF. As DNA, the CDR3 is TGTGCCAGCAGACCAACTAGCGGGGGGGGAGCTGAGCAGTTCTTC.

The CDR3 here is CASSGMGYATEAFF. The CDR3 DNA follows: TGTGCCAGCAGTGGGATGGGATATGCCACTGAAGCTTTCTTT. V usage is TRBV2 and J usage is TRBJ1-1; D unresolved. The germline V gene has CDR1 SNHLY and CDR2 FYNNEI. The V and J ends lost 4 bases and 4 bases respectively, with 13 bases between them. This CDR3 has 14 amino acids.

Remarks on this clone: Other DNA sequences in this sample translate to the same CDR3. CDR3 sequence: CASSVDSNEKLFF. The CDR3 DNA sequence: TGCGCCAGCAGCGTAGACAGTAATGAAAAACTGTTTTTT. The genes are TRBV5-1 and TRBJ1-4, with D possibly TRBD1 on 5 matching bases. V dropped 4 bases and J dropped 4 bases, with 8 bases sitting between them. CDR1 and CDR2 (germline): SGHRS, YFSETQ. This CDR3 is 13 amino acids long.

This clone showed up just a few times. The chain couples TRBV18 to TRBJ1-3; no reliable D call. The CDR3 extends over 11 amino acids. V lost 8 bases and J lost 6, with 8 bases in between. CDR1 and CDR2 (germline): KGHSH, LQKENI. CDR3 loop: CASTAENTIYF. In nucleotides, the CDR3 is TGTGCCAGCACGGCGGAAAACACCATATATTTT.

CDR3 DNA: TGTGCCAGCATCCGAGCACACAGGAGGTCCTACGAGCAGTACTTC. Residues: CASIRAHRRSYEQYF. The V call is TRBV6-5, the J call TRBJ2-7; D is tentatively TRBD1 or TRBD2 (5 bases each). V was clipped by 7 bases and J by 1 base, with 17 bases between them. The CDR3 spans 15 residues. Germline CDR1 and CDR2: MNHEY and SVGAGI.

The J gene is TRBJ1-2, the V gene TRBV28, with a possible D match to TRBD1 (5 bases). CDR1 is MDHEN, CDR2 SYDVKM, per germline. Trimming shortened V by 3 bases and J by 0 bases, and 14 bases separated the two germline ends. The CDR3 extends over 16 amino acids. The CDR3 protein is CASSFSPGIPNYGYTF. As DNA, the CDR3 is TGTGCCAGCAGTTTTTCCCCAGGGATCCCTAACTATGGCTACACCTTC.

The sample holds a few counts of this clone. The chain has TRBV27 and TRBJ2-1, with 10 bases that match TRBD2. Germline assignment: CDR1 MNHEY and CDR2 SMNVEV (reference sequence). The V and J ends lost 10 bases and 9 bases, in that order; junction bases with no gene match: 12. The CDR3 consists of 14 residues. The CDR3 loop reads CATSAGLAFGEQFF. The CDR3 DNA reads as TGTGCCACCTCTGCGGGACTAGCGTTCGGTGAGCAGTTCTTC.